The source of this T cell receptor beta chain is a study of T cells in Graves' hyperthyroidism and ophthalmopathy. Whole-study findings and limits: Ophthalmopathy was separated from stable hyperthyroidism by a 13 V-J model. Most clonotypes expanded in the thyroid (above 0.001) were also present in blood.

This clonotype was seen at least ten times. Its specificity is not known. This CDR3 is 14 amino acids long. Germline CDR1 DFQATT, CDR2 SNEGSKA (reference sequence). Trimming removed 5 bases at V and 5 bases at J, with 16 bases between. Authors of the study amplified TCR beta CDR3 regions from RNA transcripts. HTBI primers drove first-round RT-PCR of the TCR CDR3. TCRdb used MiXCR to reprocess the multiplex PCR reads, holding one entry per CDR3 protein. The sample yields around 420,000 distinct CDR3 sequences, around a sixth seen once. Investigators excluded patients with uncontrolled infection, other autoimmune disease, pregnancy or lactation.

The V call is TRBV20-1, the J call TRBJ1-5, with D maybe TRBD1 (5 bases). This receptor was taken from a woman between 18 and 29 years old with Graves' hyperthyroidism. The sequenced sample was blood. CDR3: CSAPGTSWDQPQHF. CDR3 DNA: TGCAGTGCTCCGGGGACTTCTTGGGATCAGCCCCAGCATTTT.